This entry is about one T cell receptor beta chain. Its antigen is undetermined. Within the sample, other DNA sequences also encode this same CDR3. The CD4+ fraction was divided into a CD45RA+ naive subset and a CD45RA-negative memory subset. These data are taken from a study of shared clonotypes between healthy human individuals. Assay: immunoSEQ multiplex PCR; the TCRdb copy retains only in-frame clones and omits some. The sample carries approximately 2,300,000 clones, around 92% recorded once. Study results and caveats: Naive subsets usually exceeded memory subsets in estimated richness. A handful of donors held approximately 5% of naive CD4 clonotypes in common.

This CDR3 region has 14 residues. The ends lost 3 bases at V and 2 bases at J; junction bases unmatched: 3. In germline, CDR1 is SGHNT, CDR2 YYREEE (reference sequence). This chain links TRBV5-4 with TRBJ2-5; 8 positions agree with TRBD1. The sample taken for sequencing was naive CD4+ T cells from PBMCs. Stated subset: CD45RA+ positively selected. The sequence was obtained from a man between 18 and 29 years old in good health. Some clones in this sample may be carry-over from other donors' samples. The CDR3 nucleotides read TGTGCCAGCAGCTCGGGACAGGCACAAGAGACCCAGTACTTC. Protein: CASSSGQAQETQYF.